Sequencing of this T cell receptor (beta chain) was carried out in a study of CD8+CD57+ T cells in acquired aplastic anemia listed by TCRdb under 2018. Background for the entire study: DNA extracted from sorted CD4+ and CD8+ cells had a mean of roughly 3.4 ug, with a range of about 0.18 to 27.4 ug. A CD8+CD57+ expansion meant a frequency higher than the mean frequency seen in healthy subjects. Points the paper makes about the study in general: Patients and healthy controls showed no significant difference in CD8+ Simpson's diversity (P=0.060). Some 27 CD8+ CDR3 sequences were found in both patients and controls but appeared to be highly expressed in patients and within the immunodominant clones of the patients.

Patients chosen for sequencing had shown expansion of CD8+CD57+ cells by flow cytometry. Every patient had severe acquired aplastic anemia, diagnosed using the International Study of Aplastic Anemia and Agranulocytosis and Camitta criteria. No patient had received any therapy when blood was sampled. TCR repertoires of sorted CD4+ and CD8+ blood T cells from severe aplastic anemia patients and healthy subjects were deep-sequenced in the study. In the USA, patient enrollment took place under clinicaltrials.gov protocols 00001620, 01623167, 00001397, 00071045, 00081523 and 00961064. Ficoll-Paque density gradient centrifugation was used to isolate peripheral blood mononuclear cells. Before DNA extraction, CD4+ and CD8+ T cells were sorted with FACS or magnetic beads. Profiling of TCR beta VDJ combinations and CDR3 sequences used genomic DNA as the template. An Illumina HiSeq 2000 was the platform used for TCR repertoire sequencing. The authors' analysis ran thus. Repertoire assessment relied on Simpson's diversity index, CDR3 size and DJ length profiles, and TRBV/TRBJ rearrangement plots. Whichever DNA sequence was most abundant in the deep sequencing data was defined as the immunodominant clone. CDR3 amino acid sequences were screened for sharing across subjects and were compared with published repertoires and the VDJdb database. Using fastp trimming at Q25 and MiXCR clonotype assembly, TCRdb reanalyzed the public sequencing data and kept in-frame beta chains. All rows with the same CDR3 protein become a single entry with the most common DNA and genes. TCRdb, rather than the study authors, made the V and J calls. The sample table contains 170,000 or so distinct CDR3 sequences; only one count was recorded for 48% of them. Of the sample, roughly 30% is held by the ten largest clones.

To note about this clonotype: Its specific antigen is unknown. Per-base quality was not reported, and no clone a single base away is much larger than it.

The germline ends are 7 bases apart after V is trimmed by 0 bases and J by 1 base. CDR1 and CDR2 are drawn from the germline V gene: KGHDR, SFDVKD. Counted from cysteine to phenylalanine, this CDR3 has 15 amino acids. The kept DNA is CDR3 alone, 45 bases in frame from the first base. This clonotype was sampled from a human donor with aplastic anemia. The sequence joins TRBV24-1 to TRBJ2-3; the D call is possibly TRBD1 or TRBD2, each sharing 5 bases. Input material: sorted CD4+, CD8+, or CD8+CD57+ T cells (not recorded which) from PBMCs. CDR3 loop: CATSDLGTGTDTQYF. The nucleotides read TGTGCCACCAGTGATTTGGGGACGGGCACAGATACGCAGTATTTT.